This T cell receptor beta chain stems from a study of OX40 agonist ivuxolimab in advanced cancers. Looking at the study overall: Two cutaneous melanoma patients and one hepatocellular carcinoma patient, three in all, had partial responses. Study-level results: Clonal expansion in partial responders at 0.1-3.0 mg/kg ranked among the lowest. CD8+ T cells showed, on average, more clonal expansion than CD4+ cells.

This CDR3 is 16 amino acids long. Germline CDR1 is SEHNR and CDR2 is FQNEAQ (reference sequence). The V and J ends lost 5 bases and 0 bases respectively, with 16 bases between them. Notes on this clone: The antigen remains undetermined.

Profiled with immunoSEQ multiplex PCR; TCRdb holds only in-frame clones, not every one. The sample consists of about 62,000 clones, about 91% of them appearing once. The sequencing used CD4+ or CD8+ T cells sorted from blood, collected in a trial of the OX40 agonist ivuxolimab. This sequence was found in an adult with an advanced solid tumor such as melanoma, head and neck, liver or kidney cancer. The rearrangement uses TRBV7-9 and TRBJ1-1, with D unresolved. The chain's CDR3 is CASSPTASLMNTEAFF. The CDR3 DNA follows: TGTGCCAGCAGCCCCACCGCGAGCCTCATGAACACTGAAGCTTTCTTT.